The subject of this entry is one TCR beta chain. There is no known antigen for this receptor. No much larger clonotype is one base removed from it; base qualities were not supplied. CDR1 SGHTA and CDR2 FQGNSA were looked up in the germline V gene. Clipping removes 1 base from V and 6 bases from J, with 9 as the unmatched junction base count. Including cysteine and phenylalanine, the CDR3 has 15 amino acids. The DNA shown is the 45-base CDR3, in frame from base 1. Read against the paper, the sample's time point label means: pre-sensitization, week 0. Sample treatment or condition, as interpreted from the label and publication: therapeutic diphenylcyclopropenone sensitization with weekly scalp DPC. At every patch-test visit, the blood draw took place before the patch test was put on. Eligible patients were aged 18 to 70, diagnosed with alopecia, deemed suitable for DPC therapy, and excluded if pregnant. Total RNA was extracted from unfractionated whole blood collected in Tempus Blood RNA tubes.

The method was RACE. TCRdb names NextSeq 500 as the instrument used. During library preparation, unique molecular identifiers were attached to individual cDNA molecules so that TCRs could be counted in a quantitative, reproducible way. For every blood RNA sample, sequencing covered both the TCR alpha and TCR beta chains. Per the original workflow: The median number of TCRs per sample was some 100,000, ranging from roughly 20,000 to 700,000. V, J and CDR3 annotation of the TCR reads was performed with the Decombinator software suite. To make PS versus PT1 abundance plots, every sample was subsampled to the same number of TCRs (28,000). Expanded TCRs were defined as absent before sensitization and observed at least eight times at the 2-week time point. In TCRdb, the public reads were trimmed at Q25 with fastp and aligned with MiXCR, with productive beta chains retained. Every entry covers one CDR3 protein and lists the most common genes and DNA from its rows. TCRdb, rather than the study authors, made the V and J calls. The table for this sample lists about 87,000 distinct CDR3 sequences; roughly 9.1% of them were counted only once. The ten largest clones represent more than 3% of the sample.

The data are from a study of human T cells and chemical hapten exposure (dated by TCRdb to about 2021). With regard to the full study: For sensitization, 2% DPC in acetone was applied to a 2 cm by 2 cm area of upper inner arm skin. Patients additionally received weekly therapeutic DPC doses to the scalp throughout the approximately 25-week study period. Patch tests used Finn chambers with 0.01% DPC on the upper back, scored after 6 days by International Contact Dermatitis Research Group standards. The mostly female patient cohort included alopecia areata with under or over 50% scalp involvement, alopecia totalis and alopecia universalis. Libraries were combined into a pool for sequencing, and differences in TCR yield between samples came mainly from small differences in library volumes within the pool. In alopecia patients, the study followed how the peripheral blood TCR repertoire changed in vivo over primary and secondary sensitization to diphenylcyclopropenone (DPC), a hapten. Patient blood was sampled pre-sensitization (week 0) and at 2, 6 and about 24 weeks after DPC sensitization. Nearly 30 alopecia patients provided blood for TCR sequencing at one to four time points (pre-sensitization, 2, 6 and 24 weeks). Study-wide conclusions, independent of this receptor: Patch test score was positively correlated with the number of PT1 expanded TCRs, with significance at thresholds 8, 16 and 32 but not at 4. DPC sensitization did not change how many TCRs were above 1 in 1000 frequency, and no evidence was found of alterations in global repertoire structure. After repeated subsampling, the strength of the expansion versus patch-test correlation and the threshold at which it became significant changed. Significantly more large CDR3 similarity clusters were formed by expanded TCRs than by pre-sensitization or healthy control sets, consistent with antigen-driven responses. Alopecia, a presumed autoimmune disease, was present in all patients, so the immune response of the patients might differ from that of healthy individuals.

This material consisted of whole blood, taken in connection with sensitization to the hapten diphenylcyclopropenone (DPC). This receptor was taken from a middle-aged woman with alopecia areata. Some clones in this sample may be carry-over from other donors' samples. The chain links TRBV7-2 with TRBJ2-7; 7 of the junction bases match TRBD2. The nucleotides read TGTGCCAGCAGCTTAGTGGGAGGGAAGGTTGGCGAGCAGTACTTC. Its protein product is CASSLVGGKVGEQYF. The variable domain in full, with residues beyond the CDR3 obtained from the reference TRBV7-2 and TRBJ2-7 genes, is GAGVSQSPSNKVTEKGKDVELRCDPISGHTALYWYRQSLGQGLEFLIYFQGNSAPDKSGLPSDRFSAERTGGSVSTLTIQRTQQEDSAVYLCASSLVGGKVGEQYFGPGTRLTVT.